This TCR beta chain was recorded in a study of blood T cell repertoires in COVID-19. From germline, CDR1 is KGHSH and CDR2 LQKENI. The CDR3 length is 12 residues. Trimming removed 6 bases from V and 11 bases from J, with 14 bases in between. Sequencing used immunoSEQ multiplex PCR; TCRdb keeps in-frame clones, though not all of them. The top ten hold roughly 3.7% of the sample, which has a few hundred thousand clones, 85% seen once. Specimen: peripheral blood. V gene TRBV18 combines with J gene TRBJ1-5, with D hard to call. The TCR comes from a woman in her late teens or twenties with acute or convalescent COVID-19. The CDR3 DNA reads TGTGCCAGCTCCATCCCGGGAGGAGCCCAGCATTTT. Residues: CASSIPGGAQHF.